This is a list of T cell receptor beta chains from one sample in a study of OX40 agonist ivuxolimab in advanced cancers. Method: immunoSEQ multiplex PCR; TCRdb's copy keeps in-frame clones and lacks some. The sample shows 35,000 to 40,000 clones, approximately 90% of them seen only once. Sequenced here: CD4+ or CD8+ T cells sorted from blood, sampled in a trial of the OX40 agonist ivuxolimab. The receptors were gathered from an adult with an advanced solid tumor such as melanoma, head and neck, liver or kidney cancer. CDR3s include the opening cysteine and the closing phenylalanine or tryptophan. Fields, in order: D gene, V gene, J gene, clone size, CDR3 protein, CDR3 DNA. A D gene is named only where the DNA matches it firmly. A row's size may be missing; if present it is once, few, many or a size class.

NA	TRBV5-4	TRBJ1-2	NA	CASSLDQGLPWDTF	TGTGCCAGCAGCTTGGATCAGGGGCTACCGTGGGACACCTTC
TRBD1	TRBV27	TRBJ2-7	once	CASSPTGGSLIVYEQYF	TGTGCCAGCAGCCCTACAGGGGGCTCCCTTATAGTCTACGAGCAGTACTTC
TRBD1	TRBV27	TRBJ2-1	NA	CASSWTGDYNEQFF	TGTGCCAGCAGTTGGACAGGGGACTACAATGAGCAGTTCTTC
NA	TRBV5-6	TRBJ1-1	NA	CASSPGGAEAFF	TGTGCCAGCAGCCCTGGGGGGGCTGAAGCTTTCTTT
NA	TRBV21-1	TRBJ1-5	NA	CASDPGTVNQPQHF	TGTGCCAGCGACCCCGGGACGGTCAATCAGCCCCAGCATTTT
NA	TRBV2	TRBJ2-7	NA	CASSGGGGLSYEQYF	TGTGCCAGCAGTGGAGGGGGGGGACTCTCCTACGAGCAGTACTTC
NA	TRBV28	TRBJ2-3	NA	CASRRGGERDTQYF	TGTGCCAGCAGGAGGGGGGGCGAGCGAGATACGCAGTATTTT
NA	TRBV5-1	TRBJ2-1	NA	CASSFRYGPSTYNEQFF	TGCGCCAGCAGCTTCAGATACGGGCCTTCCACCTACAATGAGCAGTTCTTC
TRBD1	TRBV7-7	TRBJ2-5	NA	CASSLGPGQGGETQYF	TGTGCCAGCAGCTTAGGGCCGGGACAGGGGGGAGAGACCCAGTACTTC
NA	TRBV18	TRBJ1-1	NA	CASSPPRGAGTEAFF	TGTGCCAGCTCACCACCGAGGGGGGCGGGCACTGAAGCTTTCTTT
NA	TRBV29-1	TRBJ1-1	NA	CSVDLPGGGAEAFF	TGCAGCGTTGACCTACCGGGAGGGGGGGCTGAAGCTTTCTTT
NA	TRBV27	TRBJ2-5	NA	CASSPKAGKTQYF	TGTGCCAGCAGCCCCAAGGCGGGAAAGACCCAGTACTTC
NA	TRBV6-1	TRBJ2-5	NA	CASSEAGGPTVVSETQYF	TGTGCCAGCAGTGAAGCAGGGGGGCCCACTGTAGTGTCTGAGACCCAGTACTTC
NA	TRBV7-8	TRBJ2-3	NA	CASSAFGGATDTQYF	TGTGCCAGCAGCGCTTTCGGGGGAGCCACAGATACGCAGTATTTT
NA	TRBV28	TRBJ1-5	NA	CASITDPGAYQPQHF	TGTGCCAGCATCACAGACCCTGGGGCATATCAGCCCCAGCATTTT
TRBD2	TRBV9	TRBJ2-7	NA	CASSPGGGSYEQYF	TGTGCCAGCAGCCCTGGCGGGGGGTCCTACGAGCAGTACTTC
TRBD1	TRBV30	TRBJ1-4	NA	CAWLGQGREKLFF	TGTGCCTGGCTCGGACAGGGTCGGGAAAAACTGTTTTTT
NA	TRBV4-3	TRBJ2-1	NA	CASSHKGGVNEQFF	TGCGCCAGCAGCCATAAAGGGGGGGTCAATGAGCAGTTCTTC
NA	TRBV10-3	TRBJ2-7	NA	CAISGLSEGGYEQYF	TGTGCCATCAGTGGGCTTAGTGAGGGCGGATACGAGCAGTACTTC
TRBD2	TRBV7-2	TRBJ2-3	NA	CASSTPLAGVSTDTQYF	TGTGCCAGCAGCACCCCACTAGCGGGGGTGAGCACAGATACGCAGTATTTT
NA	TRBV19	TRBJ2-7	NA	CASSMLLAGSYEQYF	TGTGCCAGTAGTATGTTACTCGCGGGGAGCTACGAGCAGTACTTC
NA	TRBV2	TRBJ1-6	NA	CASSEGGDAISMYNSPLHF	TGTGCCAGCAGTGAAGGGGGGGATGCTATATCAATGTATAATTCACCCCTCCACTTT
TRBD1	TRBV2	TRBJ2-7	NA	CASSVPTGGYEQYF	TGTGCCAGCAGTGTACCGACAGGGGGCTACGAGCAGTACTTC
NA	TRBV19	TRBJ2-1	NA	CASSPGGDYNEQFF	TGTGCCAGTAGCCCTGGGGGAGACTACAATGAGCAGTTCTTC
NA	TRBV6-5	TRBJ1-2	NA	CASSYSQEYGYTF	TGTGCCAGCAGTTACTCTCAGGAGTATGGCTACACCTTC
TRBD1	TRBV28	TRBJ1-4	NA	CASSAGQTNEKLFF	TGTGCCAGCAGTGCGGGACAGACTAATGAAAAACTGTTTTTT
NA	TRBV4-3	TRBJ2-2	NA	CASKQGDYTGELFF	TGCGCCAGCAAACAGGGAGACTACACCGGGGAGCTGTTTTTT
NA	TRBV28	TRBJ2-1	once	CASSLFGGSYNEQFF	TGTGCCAGCAGTTTATTTGGGGGTTCCTACAATGAGCAGTTCTTC
NA	TRBV5-1	TRBJ2-3	NA	CASSFRGGADTQYF	TGCGCCAGCAGCTTCAGGGGGGGCGCAGATACGCAGTATTTT
TRBD1	TRBV9	TRBJ1-5	NA	CASSVGQDRAQPQHF	TGTGCCAGCAGCGTAGGACAGGACAGGGCTCAGCCCCAGCATTTT
NA	TRBV7-8	TRBJ1-1	NA	CASSDYRDTEAFF	TGTGCCAGCAGCGACTACAGGGACACTGAAGCTTTCTTT
NA	TRBV2	TRBJ2-7	NA	CASSGRVGHSSYEQYF	TGTGCCAGCAGTGGAAGGGTAGGACACTCCTCCTACGAGCAGTACTTC
NA	TRBV10-3	TRBJ2-7	NA	CAISDTGTNQYF	TGTGCCATCAGTGATACAGGGACTAACCAGTACTTC
NA	TRBV7-2	TRBJ2-7	NA	CASSLESYEQYF	TGTGCCAGCAGCCTAGAATCCTACGAGCAGTACTTC
NA	TRBV2	TRBJ2-2	NA	CASSDTETGELFF	TGTGCCAGCAGCGACACAGAGACCGGGGAGCTGTTTTTT
NA	TRBV11-2	TRBJ1-6	NA	CASSLLPRSGADSPLHF	TGTGCCAGCAGCTTGCTGCCAAGATCAGGGGCGGATTCACCCCTCCACTTT
NA	TRBV16	TRBJ2-7	NA	CASSGKQGGAYEQYF	TGTGCCAGCAGCGGCAAACAGGGAGGGGCCTACGAGCAGTACTTC
NA	TRBV5-5	TRBJ1-6	NA	CASTPGGFGSPLHF	TGTGCCAGCACCCCCGGGGGGTTCGGTTCACCCCTCCACTTT
TRBD1	TRBV19	TRBJ2-3	NA	CASHPGQGVADTQYF	TGTGCCTCCCACCCGGGACAGGGGGTCGCAGATACGCAGTATTTT
TRBD2	TRBV7-6	TRBJ2-1	NA	CASSAAASGGASSYNEQFF	TGTGCCAGCAGCGCCGCCGCTAGCGGGGGGGCCAGCTCCTACAATGAGCAGTTCTTC
TRBD2	TRBV7-2	TRBJ2-1	NA	CASSLSGDNEQFF	TGTGCCAGCAGCTTAAGCGGGGACAATGAGCAGTTCTTC
TRBD1	TRBV2	TRBJ1-2	once	CASTRTGADYGYTF	TGTGCCAGCACCCGGACAGGGGCGGACTATGGCTACACCTTC
NA	TRBV6-5	TRBJ2-7	NA	CASSYDPAGYEQYF	TGTGCCAGCAGTTACGACCCCGCAGGCTACGAGCAGTACTTC
NA	TRBV11-2	TRBJ2-5	NA	CASSRYQETQYF	TGTGCCAGCAGCCGGTACCAAGAGACCCAGTACTTC
TRBD1	TRBV7-9	TRBJ2-2	NA	CASSWGTGVTGELFF	TGTGCCAGCAGCTGGGGGACAGGGGTCACCGGGGAGCTGTTTTTT
NA	TRBV6-5	TRBJ2-7	NA	CASSSGSDTAYEQYF	TGTGCCAGCAGTTCCGGATCGGACACGGCCTACGAGCAGTACTTC
TRBD2	TRBV4-2	TRBJ2-7	NA	CASSQDGSGGPSSYEQYF	TGTGCCAGCAGCCAAGATGGGAGCGGGGGGCCGAGCTCCTACGAGCAGTACTTC